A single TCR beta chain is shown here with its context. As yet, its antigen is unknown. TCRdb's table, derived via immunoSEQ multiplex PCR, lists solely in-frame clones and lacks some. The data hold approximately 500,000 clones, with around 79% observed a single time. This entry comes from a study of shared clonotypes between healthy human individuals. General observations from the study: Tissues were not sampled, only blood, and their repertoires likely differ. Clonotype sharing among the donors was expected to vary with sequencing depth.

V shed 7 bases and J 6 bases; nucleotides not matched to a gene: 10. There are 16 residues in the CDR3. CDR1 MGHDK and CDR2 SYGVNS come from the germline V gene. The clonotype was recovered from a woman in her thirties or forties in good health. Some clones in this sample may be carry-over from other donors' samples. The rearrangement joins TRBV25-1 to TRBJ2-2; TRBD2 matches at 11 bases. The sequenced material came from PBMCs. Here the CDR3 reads CASTPRTSGYAGELFF. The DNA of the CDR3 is TGTGCCAGCACCCCGAGGACTAGCGGGTACGCCGGGGAGCTGTTTTTT.